A single sample gave rise to the 29 T cell receptor beta chains below, sequenced in a study of human T cells and chemical hapten exposure. A single record per CDR3 protein comes from TCRdb applying MiXCR to the RACE reads. The repertoire consists of more than 150,000 distinct CDR3 sequences, with under 30% occurring once and the leading ten covering 2% to 3%. Regarding time point: patch test 3, about 24 weeks after DPC sensitization. Sample treatment: therapeutic diphenylcyclopropenone sensitization with weekly scalp DPC. The sample was whole blood, taken in connection with sensitization to the hapten diphenylcyclopropenone (DPC). All receptors derive from a woman aged 40-49 years with alopecia areata. Some clones in this sample may be carry-over from other donors' samples.

This clonotype was detected a few times. This sequence joins TRBV11-1 and TRBJ2-3; D may match TRBD1 or TRBD2 (6 bases each). V lost 6 bases to trimming and J lost 0 bases, with 10 bases between them. Germline loops: CDR1 SGHAT, CDR2 FQDESV (reference sequence). The CDR3 is 14 amino acids. The CDR3, as DNA: TGTGCCAGCAGAACCGGGGGCAGCACAGATACGCAGTATTTT. Protein sequence: CASRTGGSTDTQYF.

The chain carries TRBV20-1 and TRBJ1-1; no definite D call. Trimming shortened V by 5 bases and J by 0 bases, and 19 bases separated the two germline ends. This CDR3 has 16 residues. CDR1 DFQATT and CDR2 SNEGSKA come from the germline V gene (reference sequence). CDR3 sequence: CSASTPRQGMNTEAFF. The CDR3 DNA is TGCAGTGCTTCCACCCCCCGGCAAGGCATGAACACTGAAGCTTTCTTT.

This clonotype appeared a single time. The rearrangement links TRBV7-2 to TRBJ2-5; D is perhaps TRBD2 (6 bases). Trimming took off 2 bases at V and 1 base at J, with 14 bases between the two ends. The CDR3 sequence is 16 residues long. Germline V lookup: CDR1 SGHTA, CDR2 FQGNSA. DNA for the CDR3: TGTGCCAGCAGCTTATTGGGGGGAGGCCCCCAAGAGACCCAGTACTTC. Translation: CASSLLGGGPQETQYF.

This clonotype was counted only a few times. The chain links TRBV29-1 to TRBJ1-5; D possibly corresponds to TRBD1 (5 bases). This CDR3 is built from 13 residues. Germline V gives CDR1 SQVTM, CDR2 ANQGSEA. Trimming cost V 3 bases and J 6 bases, with 12 bases left between them. The CDR3 nucleotides read TGCAGCGTTGACGGCCAGGGAGGTCAGCCCCAGCATTTT. Translating gives CSVDGQGGQPQHF.

This clonotype appeared a few times. The CDR3 DNA follows: TGCAGCGTCCTAGACAGGGAGGGCAATGAGCAGTTCTTC. This sequence encodes CSVLDREGNEQFF. The gene calls are TRBV29-1 and TRBJ2-1; D is perhaps TRBD1 or TRBD2 (7 bases each). Germline V CDR1 and CDR2: SQVTM, ANQGSEA. Trimming took off 6 bases at V and 6 bases at J, with 15 bases between the two ends. This CDR3 contains 13 residues.

This clonotype was seen a handful of times. The chain has TRBV11-1 and TRBJ2-3, with a weak D call TRBD2 (5 bases). Trimming took 0 bases from V and 5 from J, leaving 6 bases between them. Germline loops: CDR1 SGHAT, CDR2 FQDESV (reference sequence). The CDR3 totals 13 residues. This CDR3 is CASSLAGEDTQYF. CDR3 sequence (DNA): TGTGCCAGCAGCTTAGCGGGAGAAGATACGCAGTATTTT.

This clonotype appeared a few times. The chain carries TRBV7-9 and TRBJ2-1; D might be TRBD2 (5 bases). The CDR3 sequence is 14 residues long. The V end was cut by 3 bases, the J end by 8 bases, with 14 bases between. The germline CDR1 and CDR2 sequences are SEHNR and FQNEAQ (reference sequence). CDR3 in DNA: TGTGCCAGCAGCTTGGGCGGGTCCGTCGATGAGCAGTTCTTC. Amino acids: CASSLGGSVDEQFF.

The chain employs TRBV5-1 and TRBJ2-3, with unresolved D. The CDR3 runs 14 residues. The germline V and J ends were trimmed by 4 bases and 3 bases, with 12 bases remaining between them. The germline CDR1 and CDR2 sequences are SGHRS and YFSETQ. CDR3 amino acids: CASSPQGMTDTQYF. Written as DNA, the CDR3 is TGCGCCAGCAGCCCCCAAGGGATGACAGATACGCAGTATTTT.

The J gene is TRBJ2-1, the V gene TRBV28, with D possibly matching TRBD2 (5 bases). CDR3 size: 16 residues. Between the trimmed V and J ends, which lost 2 bases and 0 bases, there was a span of 11 bases. CDR1 MDHEN and CDR2 SYDVKM come from the germline V gene. The CDR3 spells CASSLVGVNSYNEQFF. In DNA form, the CDR3 reads TGTGCCAGCAGTTTAGTCGGGGTAAACTCCTACAATGAGCAGTTCTTC. The full variable domain, rest sourced from reference TRBV28 and TRBJ2-1, is DVKVTQSSRYLVKRTGEKVFLECVQDMDHENMFWYRQDPGLGLRLIYFSYDVKMKEKGDIPEGYSVSREKKERFSLILESASTNQTSMYLCASSLVGVNSYNEQFFGPGTRLTVL.

J is TRBJ2-1 and V is TRBV4-3; possible D gene TRBD2, 5 bases. The length of the CDR3 is 16 residues. Trimming took 0 bases from V and 8 from J, leaving 17 bases between them. Per germline, CDR1 LGHNA and CDR2 YSLEER. The CDR3 here is CASSQDLATGVDEQFF. As DNA, the CDR3 is TGCGCCAGCAGCCAAGATCTCGCGACCGGGGTCGATGAGCAGTTCTTC.

The V call is TRBV5-1, the J call TRBJ2-2; 9 nucleotides line up with TRBD1. Losses at the gene ends were 4 bases for V and 4 bases for J; bases not matched to a gene: 5. The CDR3 runs to 15 residues. Germline V CDR1 and CDR2: SGHRS, YFSETQ. The CDR3 loop reads CASSPGQGATGELFF. CDR3 in DNA: TGCGCCAGCAGCCCGGGACAGGGAGCCACCGGGGAGCTGTTTTTT.

There are a few counts of this clonotype. The chain has TRBV10-3 and TRBJ2-7; 10 bases fit TRBD2. This CDR3 spans 15 amino acids. Germline CDR1 is ENHRY and CDR2 is SYGVKD. V was clipped by 10 bases and J by 0 bases; unmatched bases: 9. CDR3 DNA sequence: TGTGCCACAGGCCCCACTAGCGGGGTCTCCTACGAGCAGTACTTC. Residues: CATGPTSGVSYEQYF.

Many counts were recorded for this clonotype. J is TRBJ2-3 and V is TRBV11-3, with 10 bases matching TRBD2. This CDR3 has 15 amino acids. V shed 0 bases, J shed 5 bases, and the junction held 2 bases outside the gene matches. The germline V gene encodes CDR1 SGHNT and CDR2 YENEEA. CDR3 amino acids: CASSLEASGRDTQYF. CDR3 coding DNA: TGTGCCAGCAGCTTAGAGGCTAGCGGGAGAGATACGCAGTATTTT.

This CDR3 is CASSVGVDQPQHF. In nucleotides, the CDR3 is TGTGCCAGCAGCGTAGGGGTGGATCAGCCCCAGCATTTT. The chain recombines TRBV9 with TRBJ1-5; no reliable D call. This CDR3 is built from 13 residues. Per the germline V gene, CDR1 is SGDLS and CDR2 is YYNGEE. Trimming removed 0 bases at V and 5 bases at J, with 6 bases between.

This clonotype was counted between two and nine times. The V and J genes are TRBV5-1 and TRBJ2-7; 8 bases map to TRBD1. With V trimmed by 0 bases and J by 12 bases, 8 bases remained unmatched. The CDR3 is 13 amino acids. Germline assignment: CDR1 SGHRS and CDR2 YFSETQ. CDR3 loop: CASSLGQGLESYF. Written as DNA, the CDR3 is TGCGCCAGCAGCTTGGGACAGGGGTTGGAGTCGTACTTC.

The rearrangement uses TRBV25-1 and TRBJ2-1; tentative D call: TRBD1 (5 bases). This CDR3 is built from 17 residues. Germline-derived CDR1 and CDR2 are MGHDK and SYGVNS. Trimming left V 5 bases short and J 0 bases short, with 17 bases between. The CDR3 nucleotides are TGTGCCAGCAGTCTTCCCCGGACACCCAGCTCCTACAATGAGCAGTTCTTC. This codes for CASSLPRTPSSYNEQFF.

Here the CDR3 DNA reads TGTGCCAGCAGTCCGTCTAGCGGGAGGGCTCGGACAGATACGCAGTATTTT. It is translated as CASSPSSGRARTDTQYF. The V call is TRBV6-5, the J call TRBJ2-3; TRBD2 aligns across 12 bases. J gave up 3 bases and V 5 bases, and 9 bases lay outside the gene matches. CDR3 length: 17 residues. In germline, CDR1 is MNHEY, CDR2 SVGAGI.

This clonotype was found a few times. The CDR3 region has the DNA TGTGCCAGCAGCTTAGGCCGGGGAACCGGGGAGCTGTTTTTT. This codes for CASSLGRGTGELFF. The J gene is TRBJ2-2, the V gene TRBV7-3, with TRBD2 as a possible D gene (5 bases). CDR1 SGHTA and CDR2 FQGTGA come from the germline V gene. The CDR3 spans 14 residues. V lost 2 bases, J lost 5 bases, and 9 bases lay in between.

V is TRBV28 and J is TRBJ2-4; D is possibly TRBD1 or TRBD2 (5 bases each). Germline-derived CDR1 and CDR2 are MDHEN and SYDVKM. The CDR3 extends over 16 amino acids. Trimming stripped 3 bases from V and 1 base from J, with 13 bases between. The CDR3 loop reads CASSFRGHNAKNIQYF. CDR3 DNA sequence: TGTGCCAGCAGTTTTCGGGGCCATAATGCCAAAAACATTCAGTACTTC.

This clonotype was seen more than once but under ten times. This chain connects TRBV5-1 to TRBJ2-1; 13 bases are shared with TRBD2. CDR1 and CDR2 (germline): SGHRS, YFSETQ. The CDR3 loop spans 15 amino acids. After removal of 5 bases from V and 8 bases from J, the junction contained 7 bases not matched to a gene. CDR3 sequence reads: CASRSGLAGSDEQFF. CDR3 DNA: TGCGCCAGCAGGTCGGGACTAGCGGGATCGGATGAGCAGTTCTTC. The entire variable domain, with the rest obtained from reference TRBV5-1 and TRBJ2-1, is as follows: KAGVTQTPRYLIKTRGQQVTLSCSPISGHRSVSWYQQTPGQGLQFLFEYFSETQRNKGNFPGRFSGRQFSNSRSEMNVSTLELGDSALYLCASRSGLAGSDEQFFGPGTRLTVL.

The V gene is TRBV29-1, the J gene TRBJ2-3, with D possibly matching TRBD2 (6 bases). The V gene's germline CDR1 is SQVTM and CDR2 ANQGSEA. V lost 7 bases and J 3 bases, leaving 17 bases between the germline ends. The CDR3 loop spans 14 amino acids. DNA for the CDR3: TGCAGCGCACTCCCACGGGGGTTAACAGATACGCAGTATTTT. It encodes CSALPRGLTDTQYF.

This clonotype was found a few times. The V call is TRBV12-3 or TRBV12-4, the J call TRBJ2-4, with D perhaps TRBD1 or TRBD2 (5 bases each). The germline V and J ends were trimmed by 4 bases and 7 bases, with 14 bases remaining between them. The CDR3 is 14 residues long. The CDR3 spells CASSSRGRRNIQYF. As DNA, the CDR3 is TGTGCCAGCAGTTCCCGGGGCCGACGGAACATTCAGTACTTC.

This clonotype appeared a few times. V is TRBV11-1 and J is TRBJ2-3, with D possibly being TRBD1 (6 bases). V lost 5 bases and J 6 bases, leaving 21 bases between the germline ends. Germline V gene data show CDR1 as SGHAT and CDR2 as FQDESV (reference sequence). The CDR3 has 16 amino acids. CDR3 nucleotides: TGTGCCAGCAGCCCCATGGGGGCCCATGCTGTTGATACGCAGTATTTT. Translating it yields CASSPMGAHAVDTQYF.

In this sample, this clonotype turned up a few times. CDR3 loop: CASSSDRGSYEQYF. DNA for the CDR3: TGTGCCAGCAGCTCTGACAGGGGTTCCTACGAGCAGTACTTC. The genes are TRBV7-9 and TRBJ2-7; 8 bases match TRBD1. CDR3 size: 14 residues. Trimming took 4 bases from V and 1 from J; bases not matched to a gene: 3. CDR1 and CDR2 from the germline V gene are SEHNR and FQNEAQ (reference sequence).

This clonotype has a handful of counts. The CDR3 is CASRSALAGEPHEQYF. As DNA, the CDR3 is TGTGCCAGCAGATCGGCCCTAGCGGGAGAACCCCACGAGCAGTACTTC. The V gene is TRBV25-1, the J gene TRBJ2-7, with 10 bases lining up with TRBD2. Germline V gene data show CDR1 as MGHDK and CDR2 as SYGVNS. This CDR3 contains 16 residues. The V and J ends lost 6 bases and 5 bases, in that order; junction bases with no gene match: 13.

The chain links TRBV28 to TRBJ2-7, with 9 bases matching TRBD1. Germline loops: CDR1 MDHEN, CDR2 SYDVKM. CDR3 length equals 15 residues. The trim removed 8 bases at V and 4 bases at J, leaving 12 bases unmatched. The CDR3 nucleotides read TGTGCCAGCTTCCATCCGGGACAGGGTCGGTACGAGCAGTACTTC. Encoded protein: CASFHPGQGRYEQYF.

This clonotype was seen a few times. The chain employs TRBV6-2 or TRBV6-3 and TRBJ1-5; no reliable D call. The germline V gene has CDR1 MNHEY and CDR2 SVGEGT. Trimming stripped 6 bases from V and 1 base from J, with 10 bases between. The CDR3 has 14 residues. The CDR3 DNA reads TGTGCCAGCAGCTCCATCTGGAGCAATCAGCCCCAGCATTTT. Encoded protein: CASSSIWSNQPQHF.

The J gene is TRBJ2-1, the V gene TRBV6-1, with D possibly matching TRBD1 (5 bases). Trimming stripped 1 base from V and 2 bases from J, with 9 bases between. Germline CDR1 and CDR2: MNHNS and SASEGT. This CDR3 region has 15 residues. This CDR3 is CASSEEQVTYNEQFF. CDR3 coding DNA: TGTGCCAGCAGTGAAGAACAGGTAACCTACAATGAGCAGTTCTTC.

This clonotype was recorded a few times. The chain carries TRBV6-2 or TRBV6-3 and TRBJ2-3; unclear D gene. Germline-derived CDR1 and CDR2 are MNHEY and SVGEGT. The CDR3 length is 14 residues. V was cut by 10 bases and J by 4 bases, with 18 bases left in between. Here the CDR3 DNA reads TGTGCCACCTCCTTAGTCTTCAGATCAGATACGCAGTATTTT. Its translation is CATSLVFRSDTQYF.